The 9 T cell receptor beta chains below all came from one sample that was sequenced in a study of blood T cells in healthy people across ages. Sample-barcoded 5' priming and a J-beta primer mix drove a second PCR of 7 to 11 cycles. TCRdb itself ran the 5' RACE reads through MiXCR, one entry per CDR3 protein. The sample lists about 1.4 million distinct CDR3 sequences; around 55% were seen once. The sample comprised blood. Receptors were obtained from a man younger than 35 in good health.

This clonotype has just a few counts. The CDR3 loop is CASSLAQGNYEQYF. The CDR3 DNA is TGTGCCAGCAGCTTAGCTCAGGGGAACTACGAGCAGTACTTC. The chain has TRBV7-9 and TRBJ2-7; perhaps TRBD1 as D (6 bases). This CDR3 contains 14 residues. The V end was cut by 0 bases, the J end by 3 bases, with 9 bases between. Germline loops: CDR1 SEHNR, CDR2 FQNEAQ (reference sequence). Variable domain in full (rest from reference TRBV7-9 and TRBJ2-7): DTGVSQNPRHKITKRGQNVTFRCDPISEHNRLYWYRQTLGQGPEFLTYFQNEAQLEKSRLLSDRFSAERPKGSFSTLEIQRTEQGDSAMYLCASSLAQGNYEQYFGPGTRLTVT.

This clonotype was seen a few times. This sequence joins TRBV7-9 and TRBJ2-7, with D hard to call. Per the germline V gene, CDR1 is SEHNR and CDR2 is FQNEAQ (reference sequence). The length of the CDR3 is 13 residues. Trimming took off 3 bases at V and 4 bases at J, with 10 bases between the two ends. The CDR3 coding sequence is TGTGCCAGCAGCTTGGCACAGCAGTACGAGCAGTACTTC. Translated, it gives CASSLAQQYEQYF.

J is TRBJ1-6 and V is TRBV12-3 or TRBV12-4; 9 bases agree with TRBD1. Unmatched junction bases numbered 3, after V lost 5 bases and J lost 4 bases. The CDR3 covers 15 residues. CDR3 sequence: CASSRTGEYNSPLHF. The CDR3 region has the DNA TGTGCCAGCAGTCGGACAGGGGAGTATAATTCACCCCTCCACTTT.

CDR3: CASIKPPDTQYF. In DNA form, the CDR3 reads TGTGCCAGCATCAAACCCCCAGATACGCAGTATTTT. This rearrangement joins TRBV11-2 to TRBJ2-3; D is undetermined. Trimming took off 7 bases at V and 4 bases at J, with 9 bases between the two ends. The germline V gene has CDR1 SGHAT and CDR2 FQNNGV. This CDR3 is 12 amino acids long. Filled out from reference TRBV11-2 and TRBJ2-3, the complete variable domain reads EAGVAQSPRYKIIEKRQSVAFWCNPISGHATLYWYQQILGQGPKLLIQFQNNGVVDDSQLPKDRFSAERLKGVDSTLKIQPAKLEDSAVYLCASIKPPDTQYFGPGTRLTVL.

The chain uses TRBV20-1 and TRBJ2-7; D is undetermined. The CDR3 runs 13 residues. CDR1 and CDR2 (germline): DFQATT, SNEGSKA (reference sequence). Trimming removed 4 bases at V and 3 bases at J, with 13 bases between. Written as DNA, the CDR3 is TGCAGTGCTAAGCCGATAAACGACTACGAGCAGTACTTC. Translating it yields CSAKPINDYEQYF.

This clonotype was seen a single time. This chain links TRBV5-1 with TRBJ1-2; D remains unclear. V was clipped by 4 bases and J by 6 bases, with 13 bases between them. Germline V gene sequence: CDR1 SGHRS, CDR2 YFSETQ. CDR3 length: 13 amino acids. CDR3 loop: CASSPLGYDGYTF. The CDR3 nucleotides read TGCGCCAGCAGCCCCTTAGGGTATGATGGCTACACCTTC. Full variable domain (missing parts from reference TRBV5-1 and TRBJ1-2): KAGVTQTPRYLIKTRGQQVTLSCSPISGHRSVSWYQQTPGQGLQFLFEYFSETQRNKGNFPGRFSGRQFSNSRSEMNVSTLELGDSALYLCASSPLGYDGYTFGSGTRLTVV.

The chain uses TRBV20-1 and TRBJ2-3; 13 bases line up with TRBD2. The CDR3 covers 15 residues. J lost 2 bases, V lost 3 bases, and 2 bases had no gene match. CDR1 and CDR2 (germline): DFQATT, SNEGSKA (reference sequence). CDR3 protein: CSASTSGRATDTQYF. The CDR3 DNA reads TGCAGTGCTAGTACTAGCGGGAGGGCCACAGATACGCAGTATTTT.

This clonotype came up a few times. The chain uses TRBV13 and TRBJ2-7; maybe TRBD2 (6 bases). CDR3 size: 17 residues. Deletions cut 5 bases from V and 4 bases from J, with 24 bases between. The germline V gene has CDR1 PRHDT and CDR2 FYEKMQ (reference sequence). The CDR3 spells CASSLWRGDVLGYEQYF. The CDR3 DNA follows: TGTGCCAGCAGCCTCTGGAGGGGCGACGTACTTGGGTACGAGCAGTACTTC.

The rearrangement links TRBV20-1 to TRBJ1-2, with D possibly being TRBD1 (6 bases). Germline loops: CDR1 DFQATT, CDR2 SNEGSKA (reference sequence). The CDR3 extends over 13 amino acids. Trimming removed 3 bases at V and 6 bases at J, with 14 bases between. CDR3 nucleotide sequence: TGCAGTGCTAGGAGGGGGGCGCAGAATGGCTACACCTTC. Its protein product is CSARRGAQNGYTF.